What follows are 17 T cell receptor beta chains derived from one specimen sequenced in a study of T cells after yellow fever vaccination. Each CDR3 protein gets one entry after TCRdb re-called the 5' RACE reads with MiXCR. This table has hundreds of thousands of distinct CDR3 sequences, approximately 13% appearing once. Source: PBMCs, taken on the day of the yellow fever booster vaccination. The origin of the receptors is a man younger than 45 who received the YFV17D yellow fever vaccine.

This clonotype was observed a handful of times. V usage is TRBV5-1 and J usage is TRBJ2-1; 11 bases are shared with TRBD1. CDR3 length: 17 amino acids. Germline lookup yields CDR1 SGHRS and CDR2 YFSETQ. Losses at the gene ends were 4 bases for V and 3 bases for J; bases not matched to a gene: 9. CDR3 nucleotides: TGCGCCAGCAGCCGAGTGAGTGGGACAGGGGGCTACAATGAGCAGTTCTTC. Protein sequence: CASSRVSGTGGYNEQFF. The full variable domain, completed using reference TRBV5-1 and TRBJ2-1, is KAGVTQTPRYLIKTRGQQVTLSCSPISGHRSVSWYQQTPGQGLQFLFEYFSETQRNKGNFPGRFSGRQFSNSRSEMNVSTLELGDSALYLCASSRVSGTGGYNEQFFGPGTRLTVL.

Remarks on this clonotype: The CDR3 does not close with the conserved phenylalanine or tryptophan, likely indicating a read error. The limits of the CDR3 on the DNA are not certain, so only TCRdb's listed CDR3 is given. This CDR3 reads CASSLTPR. The chain joins TRBV27 to TRBJ2-3; TRBD1 is taken as the D call from the table, unchecked against the DNA. The CDR3 totals 8 residues, both ends included. CDR1 is MNHEY, CDR2 SMNVEV, per germline (reference sequence).

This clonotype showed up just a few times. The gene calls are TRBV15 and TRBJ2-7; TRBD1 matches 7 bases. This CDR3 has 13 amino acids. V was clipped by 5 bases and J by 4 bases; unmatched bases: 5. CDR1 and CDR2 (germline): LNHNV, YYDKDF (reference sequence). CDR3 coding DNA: TGTGCCACCAGCCGGGACAGCAGTTACGAGCAGTACTTC. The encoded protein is CATSRDSSYEQYF.

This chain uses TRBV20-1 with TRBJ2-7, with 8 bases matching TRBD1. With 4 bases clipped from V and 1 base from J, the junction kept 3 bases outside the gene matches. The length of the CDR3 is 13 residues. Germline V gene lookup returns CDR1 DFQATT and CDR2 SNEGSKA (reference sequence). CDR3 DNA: TGCAGTGCTACGACAGGGGATTCCTACGAGCAGTACTTC. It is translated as CSATTGDSYEQYF.

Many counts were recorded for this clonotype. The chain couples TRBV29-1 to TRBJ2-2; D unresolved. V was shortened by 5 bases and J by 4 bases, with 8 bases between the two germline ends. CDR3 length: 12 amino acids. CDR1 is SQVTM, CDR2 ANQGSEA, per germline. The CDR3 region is CSVSKGTGELFF. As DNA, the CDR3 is TGCAGCGTTTCCAAGGGCACCGGGGAGCTGTTTTTT.

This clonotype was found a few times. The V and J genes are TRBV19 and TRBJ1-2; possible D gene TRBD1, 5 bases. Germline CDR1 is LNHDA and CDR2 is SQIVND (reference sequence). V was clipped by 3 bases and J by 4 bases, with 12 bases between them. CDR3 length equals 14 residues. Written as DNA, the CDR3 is TGTGCCAGTAGTATCGTAGGGGCCTCCTATGGCTACACCTTC. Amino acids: CASSIVGASYGYTF. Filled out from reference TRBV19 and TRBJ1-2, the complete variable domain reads DGGITQSPKYLFRKEGQNVTLSCEQNLNHDAMYWYRQDPGQGLRLIYYSQIVNDFQKGDIAEGYSVSREKKESFPLTVTSAQKNPTAFYLCASSIVGASYGYTFGSGTRLTVV.

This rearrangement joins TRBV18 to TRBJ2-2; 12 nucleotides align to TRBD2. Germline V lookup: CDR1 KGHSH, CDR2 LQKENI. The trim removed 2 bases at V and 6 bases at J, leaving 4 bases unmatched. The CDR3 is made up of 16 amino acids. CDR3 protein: CASSPMTSGSPGELFF. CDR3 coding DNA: TGTGCCAGCTCACCAATGACTAGCGGGAGCCCCGGGGAGCTGTTTTTT.

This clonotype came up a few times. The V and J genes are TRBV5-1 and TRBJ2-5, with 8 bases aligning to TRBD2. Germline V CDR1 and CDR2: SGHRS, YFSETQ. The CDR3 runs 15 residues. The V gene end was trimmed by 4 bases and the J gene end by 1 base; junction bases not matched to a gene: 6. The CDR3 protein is CASSPISGAQETQYF. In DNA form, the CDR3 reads TGCGCCAGCAGCCCTATTAGCGGGGCCCAAGAGACCCAGTACTTC.

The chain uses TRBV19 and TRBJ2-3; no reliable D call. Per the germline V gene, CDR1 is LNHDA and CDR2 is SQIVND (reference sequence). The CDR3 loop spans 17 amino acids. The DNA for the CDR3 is TGTGCGCCTTTCCTTGTAGCAAGACGGGTGAGCACAGATACGCAGTATTTT. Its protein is CAPFLVARRVSTDTQYF.

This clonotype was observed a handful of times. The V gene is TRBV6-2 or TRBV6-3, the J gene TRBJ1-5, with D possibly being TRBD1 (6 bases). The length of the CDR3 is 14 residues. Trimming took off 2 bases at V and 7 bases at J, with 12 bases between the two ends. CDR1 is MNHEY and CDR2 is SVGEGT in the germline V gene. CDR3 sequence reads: CASSYPEGGQPQHF. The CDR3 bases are TGTGCCAGCAGTTACCCCGAGGGGGGGCAGCCCCAGCATTTT.

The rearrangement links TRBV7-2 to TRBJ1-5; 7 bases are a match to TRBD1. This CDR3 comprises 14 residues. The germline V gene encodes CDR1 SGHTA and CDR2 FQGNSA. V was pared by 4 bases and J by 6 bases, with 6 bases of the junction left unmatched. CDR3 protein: CASSSYRGGQPQHF. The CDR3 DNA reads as TGTGCCAGCAGCTCTTACAGGGGCGGTCAGCCCCAGCATTTT.

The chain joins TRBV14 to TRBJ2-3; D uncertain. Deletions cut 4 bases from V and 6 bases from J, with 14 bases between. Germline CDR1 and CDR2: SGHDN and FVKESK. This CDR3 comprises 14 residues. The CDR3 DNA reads TGTGCCAGCAGCCCCGGACCCTCCGGGGATACGCAGTATTTT. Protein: CASSPGPSGDTQYF. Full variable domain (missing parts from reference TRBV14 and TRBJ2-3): EAGVTQFPSHSVIEKGQTVTLRCDPISGHDNLYWYRRVMGKEIKFLLHFVKESKQDESGMPNNRFLAERTGGTYSTLKVQPAELEDSGVYFCASSPGPSGDTQYFGPGTRLTVL.

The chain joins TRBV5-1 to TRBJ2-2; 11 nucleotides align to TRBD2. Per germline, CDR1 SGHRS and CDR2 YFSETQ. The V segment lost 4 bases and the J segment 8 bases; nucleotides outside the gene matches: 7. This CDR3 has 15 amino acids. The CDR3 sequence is CASSLTSGTSGELFF. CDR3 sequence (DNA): TGCGCCAGCAGCCTGACTAGCGGGACATCTGGGGAGCTGTTTTTT.

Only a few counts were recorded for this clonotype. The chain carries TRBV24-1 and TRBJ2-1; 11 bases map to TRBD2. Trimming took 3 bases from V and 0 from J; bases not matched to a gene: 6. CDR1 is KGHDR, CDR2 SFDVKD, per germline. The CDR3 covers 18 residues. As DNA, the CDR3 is TGTGCCACCAGTGATCCAGGGACTAGCGGACTCTCCTACAATGAGCAGTTCTTC. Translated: CATSDPGTSGLSYNEQFF.

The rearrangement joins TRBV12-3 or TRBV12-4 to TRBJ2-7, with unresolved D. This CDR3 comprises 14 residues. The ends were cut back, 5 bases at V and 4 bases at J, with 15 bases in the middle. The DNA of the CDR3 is TGTGCCAGCAGTGTCGGAACCATCCGATACGAGCAGTACTTC. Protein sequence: CASSVGTIRYEQYF.

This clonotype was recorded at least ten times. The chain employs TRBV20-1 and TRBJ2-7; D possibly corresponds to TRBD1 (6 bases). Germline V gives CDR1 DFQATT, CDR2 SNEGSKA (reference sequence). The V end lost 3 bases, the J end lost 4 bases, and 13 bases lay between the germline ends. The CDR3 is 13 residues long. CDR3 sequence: CSASLRRGYEQYF. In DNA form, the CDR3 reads TGCAGTGCTAGTTTGCGTAGGGGGTACGAGCAGTACTTC.

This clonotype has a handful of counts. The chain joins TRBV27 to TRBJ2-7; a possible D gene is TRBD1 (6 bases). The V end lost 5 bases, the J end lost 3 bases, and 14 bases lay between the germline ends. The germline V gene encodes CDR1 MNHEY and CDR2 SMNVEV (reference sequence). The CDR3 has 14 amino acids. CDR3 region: CASSVRLGGYEQYF. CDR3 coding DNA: TGTGCCAGCAGTGTGCGTTTAGGGGGCTACGAGCAGTACTTC.